Sequencing of this T cell receptor beta chain was carried out in a study of blood T cell repertoires in COVID-19. About the study: The United States, Italy and Spain supplied acute and convalescent COVID-19 samples. The cDNA or gDNA used as material had been derived from T cells, B-cell-depleted T cells, or PBMCs.

How the authors handled the data: The authors estimated nucleated cell counts from reference gene primer amplification. This table comes from immunoSEQ multiplex PCR, and its TCRdb copy is limited to in-frame clones, with some not included. V and J calls and clone size are copied from that table; D and trimming were computed from the DNA. The data contain about 270,000 clones, approximately 80% of them seen just once; the ten biggest clones take up roughly 2.9%. The germline CDR1 and CDR2 sequences are SGHRS and YFSETQ. The CDR3 loop spans 17 amino acids. The junction had 5 bases not matched to a gene; V was cut back by 2 bases and J by 0 bases.

J is TRBJ2-2 and V is TRBV5-1; 9 nucleotides agree with TRBD2. The sample consisted of peripheral blood. The clonotype originates from a woman in her sixties with active or convalescent COVID-19. The CDR3 here is CASSFGAGGSNTGELFF. The CDR3 DNA follows: TGCGCCAGCAGCTTTGGAGCGGGGGGCTCGAACACCGGGGAGCTGTTTTTT.